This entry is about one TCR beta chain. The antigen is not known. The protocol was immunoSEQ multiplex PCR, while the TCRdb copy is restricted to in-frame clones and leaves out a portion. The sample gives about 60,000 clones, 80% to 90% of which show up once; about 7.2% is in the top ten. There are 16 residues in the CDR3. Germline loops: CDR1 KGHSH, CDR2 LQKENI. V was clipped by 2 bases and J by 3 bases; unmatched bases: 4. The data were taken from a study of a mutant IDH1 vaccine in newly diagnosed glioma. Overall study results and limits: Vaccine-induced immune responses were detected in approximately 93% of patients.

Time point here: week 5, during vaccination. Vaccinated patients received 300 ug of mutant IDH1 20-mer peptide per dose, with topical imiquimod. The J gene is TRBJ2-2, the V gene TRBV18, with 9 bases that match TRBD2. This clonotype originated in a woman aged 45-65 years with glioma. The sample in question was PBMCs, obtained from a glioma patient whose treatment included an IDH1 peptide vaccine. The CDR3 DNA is TGTGCCAGCTCACCAACAGCGGGGGGCTACACCGGGGAGCTGTTTTTT. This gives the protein CASSPTAGGYTGELFF.